These T cell receptor beta chains were read from a single sample in a study of tumor and adjacent non-tumor tissue in lung cancer. MiXCR, run by TCRdb on the multiplex PCR reads, gives a single entry per CDR3 protein. The table lists about 80,000 distinct CDR3 sequences, over 55% of them singletons. Sequenced material: lung tumor tissue. Receptors were obtained from a woman in her 40s with non-small cell lung cancer. CDR3s include the opening cysteine and the closing phenylalanine or tryptophan. A D gene is named only where the DNA matches it firmly. Expanded clones are given a class, and other clones once, few, many or no size at all.

size | D | J | V | DNA | CDR3
- | - | TRBJ2-1 | TRBV11-3 | TGTGCCAGCAGCTGGGGGCAGGGCCAAGGCGTTGATGAGCAGCTCTTC | CASSWGQGQGVDEQLF
- | - | TRBJ1-5 | TRBV7-6 | TGTGCCAGCAGCCTAGGGGACCGTAGCAATCAGCCCAAGCATTTT | CASSLGDRSNQPKHF
- | TRBD2 | TRBJ2-7 | TRBV11-2 | TGTGCCAGCAGCTTAGGACCACTAGCGGGGCACAATGAGCAGTACTTC | CASSLGPLAGHNEQYF
- | TRBD2 | TRBJ2-5 | TRBV6-6 | TGTGCCAGTAGTTACGATTCGGGGGGGATTCAGACCCAGTACTTC | CASSYDSGGIQTQYF
- | - | TRBJ2-7 | TRBV11-2 | TGTGCCAGCAGCTTAAAGGGAAGCAGGGGTTCCTATGAACAGTACTTC | CASSLKGSRGSYEQYF
- | - | TRBJ1-1 | TRBV28 | TGTACCAGCGGACGGCCGGACACTGAAGCTTTCTTT | CTSGRPDTEAFF
- | TRBD1 | TRBJ2-7 | TRBV29-1 | TGCAGCGATGGAGGAAAGGCCCGGGACAGGGCCTACGAGCAGTACTTC | CSDGGKARDRAYEQYF
- | - | TRBJ1-2 | TRBV6-1 | TGTGTCAGCAGTGATGCAGGGCCTTTTGATGGCTACACCTTC | CVSSDAGPFDGYTF
- | - | TRBJ2-1 | TRBV10-3 | TGTGCCATCAGTGAGTTGCGGACTTCCTACAATGGACAGTTCTTC | CAISELRTSYNGQFF
few | TRBD1 | TRBJ2-4 | TRBV20-1 | TGCAGTGCCCCTACAGGGGGCCAAAACATTCAGTACTTC | CSAPTGGQNIQYF
- | - | TRBJ2-1 | TRBV5-4 | TGTACCAGCAGCTTGGGGCCGGGATGGCGGTCGACCTCCTACAATGAGCAGTTCTTC | CTSSLGPGWRSTSYNEQFF
- | - | TRBJ2-5 | TRBV11-2 | TGTGCCAGCGGCTTACTTGGGCGGAGGGCCCAAGGGACCCAGTACTTC | CASGLLGRRAQGTQYF
- | - | TRBJ2-2 | TRBV11-2 | TGTGACAGCAGCCCCGAAGATCAGAACACCGGGAAGCTGTTTTTT | CDSSPEDQNTGKLFF
- | - | TRBJ2-3 | TRBV20-1 | TGCAGTACTCCTAGACTAGCTGGGGGGCCAGATACGCAGTATTTT | CSTPRLAGGPDTQYF
many | TRBD2 | TRBJ2-1 | TRBV20-1 | TGCAGTGCTAGGACTAGCGGGCTCTCCGACAACCATGAGCAGTTCTTC | CSARTSGLSDNHEQFF
few | - | TRBJ1-2 | TRBV28 | TGTGCCAGCAGTCCAGGGTTTAACTATGGCTACACCTTC | CASSPGFNYGYTF
once | TRBD1 | TRBJ1-6 | TRBV12-3/TRBV12-4 | TGTGCCAGAAGAGCCGGACAGGGGGGCTCACCCCTCCACTTT | CARRAGQGGSPLHF
- | - | TRBJ2-5 | TRBV11-3 | TGTGCCAGTCGTCGGGGGACCCAAGAGACCCTGTACTTC | CASRRGTQETLYF
- | - | TRBJ2-2 | TRBV6-5 | TGTGCCAGCAGTTACAAGACTCCCGGGAAGCTGTTTTTT | CASSYKTPGKLFF